The entry below describes one T cell receptor beta chain. The antigen it recognizes is unknown. Per-base quality was not reported, and no clone a single base away is much larger than it. This specimen comes from a study of OX40 agonist ivuxolimab in advanced cancers. Some background on the complete study: Ivuxolimab was a fully human IgG2 agonistic monoclonal antibody targeting the costimulatory receptor OX40 (CD134). Among the roughly 50 dose-escalation patients, about 20 had hepatocellular carcinoma, around 15 melanoma, 9 renal cell carcinoma and 9 head and neck cancer. Partial responses were achieved by three dose-escalation patients, of whom one had hepatocellular carcinoma and two had cutaneous melanoma. Peripheral TCRbeta sequencing was intended to test whether TCR sequence diversity was altered and clonal T-cell expansion was caused by ivuxolimab. Intravenous ivuxolimab was administered to patients every 2 weeks at six dose levels: 0.01, 0.1, 0.3, 1.5, 3 and 10 mg/kg. A male proportion of almost 85% and a mean age of roughly 55 years, ranging from roughly 23 to 85, were recorded for the dose-escalation cohort. The monotherapy dose-escalation portion (N ≈ 52 patients) of the phase I ivuxolimab trial is reported in the paper. Prior anti-PD-1, anti-PD-L1 or anti-CTLA-4 therapy was permitted, and checkpoint inhibitors had been received by about 36% of dose-escalation patients.

Study-level results and caveats: After ivuxolimab, more expanded clones were found on average in CD8+ T cells than in CD4+ T cells. At doses of 0.1 to 3.0 mg/kg, clonal expansion of both CD4+ and CD8+ blood T cells was observed from baseline to week 6. Partial responders in the 0.1-3.0 mg/kg groups had among the lowest normalized peripheral clonal expansion, especially among CD8+ T cells. Low levels of normalized T-cell clonal expansion were also seen in some patients who did not respond. The antigen specificity of the peripheral T cells that underwent clonal expansion was not determined.

Genomic DNA was isolated from the sorted cells so that the TCRbeta CDR3 region could be sequenced. The immunoSEQ Assay was used to sequence the TCRbeta CDR3 regions. The clones in this table, taken by TCRdb from immuneACCESS, are in-frame only. Not every clone is retained; where verified, under half of the shortfall comes from an unresolved V gene, and the cause of the rest is unknown. This sample lists fewer than 200,000 clones; 94% were detected once. The ten largest account for about 0.31% of the sample. The trial excluded patients who had a history of autoimmune disease or were on systemic immunosuppression. Peripheral blood for TCR sequencing was collected from all dose cohorts at baseline, on cycle 4 day 1, and on cycle 7 day 1. Samples were obtained from an open-label, multicenter, first-in-human phase I dose-escalation trial of ivuxolimab. Adults with locally advanced or metastatic melanoma, renal cell carcinoma, hepatocellular carcinoma or head and neck squamous cell carcinoma were enrolled in the trial. Before TCR sequencing, CD4+ T cells and CD8+ T cells from peripheral blood were sorted into separate populations.

The germline V gene sets CDR1 to SGHVS and CDR2 to FQNEAQ. The junction carries 14 bases between V and J, which are trimmed by 1 base and 8 bases respectively. There are 14 amino acids in the CDR3, from cysteine to phenylalanine inclusive. Of the read, only the CDR3 DNA is kept; its 42 bases are in frame from base 1. This material consisted of CD4+ or CD8+ T cells sorted from blood, taken in a trial of the OX40 agonist ivuxolimab. This clonotype was obtained from an adult with an advanced solid tumor such as melanoma, head and neck, liver or kidney cancer. In this chain, TRBV7-8 is recombined with TRBJ1-2; 5 matching bases give a weak D call of TRBD1. The CDR3 in this case is CASSLVGDVRGYTF. The DNA sequence reads TGTGCCAGCAGCTTAGTGGGGGATGTGAGGGGCTACACCTTC. The CDR3 plus the reference TRBV7-8 and TRBJ1-2 genes for the other parts give the full variable domain: GAGVSQSPRYKVAKRGQDVALRCDPISGHVSLFWYQQALGQGPEFLTYFQNEAQLDKSGLPSDRFFAERPEGSVSTLKIQRTQQEDSAVYLCASSLVGDVRGYTFGSGTRLTVV.